The T cell receptor beta chain described here comes from a study of shared clonotypes between healthy human individuals. Study-wide results and caveats: All-four-donor shared clonotypes had higher generation probabilities than non-shared clonotypes did.

This CDR3 is 13 amino acids long. Looked up from germline, CDR1 is LGHNA and CDR2 is YNFKEQ. Trimming cost V 0 bases and J 4 bases, with 6 bases left between them. This clone occurred a few times. The antigen is not known. In the sorted-subset replicate PCRs, 150 to 250 ng DNA, roughly 30,000 T cell genomes, was used. As handled by the study authors: In the immunoSEQ data, sequences were junction-only and lacked quality scores, so filtering differed. TCRdb's copy holds only in-frame clones and misses some; the assay was immunoSEQ multiplex PCR. For V, J and clone size, that table is used; D and trimming come from the DNA. The profile shows a few million clones, more than 80% of them singletons.

The V gene is TRBV4-2, the J gene TRBJ1-2; D uncertain. The sequence was collected from a young man in good health. Source material: naive CD4+ T cells sorted from blood. The subset denotes: CD45RA+ positively selected. CDR3 coding DNA: TGTGCCAGCAGCCAAGATAACAGCTATGGCTACACCTTC. Its translation: CASSQDNSYGYTF.